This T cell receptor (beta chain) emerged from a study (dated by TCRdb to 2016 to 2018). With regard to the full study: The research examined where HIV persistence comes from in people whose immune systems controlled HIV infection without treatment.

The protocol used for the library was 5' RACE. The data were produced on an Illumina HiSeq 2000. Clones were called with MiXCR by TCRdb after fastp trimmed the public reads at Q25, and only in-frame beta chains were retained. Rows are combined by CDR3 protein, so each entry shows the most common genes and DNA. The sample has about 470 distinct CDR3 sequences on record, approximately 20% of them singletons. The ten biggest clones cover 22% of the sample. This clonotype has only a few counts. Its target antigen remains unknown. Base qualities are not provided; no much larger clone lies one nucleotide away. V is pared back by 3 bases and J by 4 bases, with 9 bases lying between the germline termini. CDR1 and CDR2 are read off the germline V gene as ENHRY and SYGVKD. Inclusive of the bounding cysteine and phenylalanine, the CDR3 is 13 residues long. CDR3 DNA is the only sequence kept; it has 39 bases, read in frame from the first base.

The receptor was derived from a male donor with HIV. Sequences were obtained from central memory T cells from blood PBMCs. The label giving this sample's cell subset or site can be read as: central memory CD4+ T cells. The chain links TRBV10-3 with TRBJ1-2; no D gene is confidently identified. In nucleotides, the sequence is TGTGCCATCAGTGAATCTGGACCCTATGGCTACACCTTC. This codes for CAISESGPYGYTF.